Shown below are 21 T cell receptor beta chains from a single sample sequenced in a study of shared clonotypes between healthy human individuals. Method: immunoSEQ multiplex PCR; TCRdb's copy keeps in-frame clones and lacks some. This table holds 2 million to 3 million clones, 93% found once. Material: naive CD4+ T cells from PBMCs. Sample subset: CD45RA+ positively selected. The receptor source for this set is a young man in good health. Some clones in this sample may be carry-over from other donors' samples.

The CDR3 DNA sequence: TGCAGTGCTAGAATATACGAGCAGTACTTC. Protein sequence: CSARIYEQYF. The chain combines TRBV20-1 with TRBJ2-7, with unresolved D. V was shortened by 2 bases and J by 4 bases, with 3 bases between the two germline ends. There are 10 residues in the CDR3. The germline V gene encodes CDR1 DFQATT and CDR2 SNEGSKA (reference sequence).

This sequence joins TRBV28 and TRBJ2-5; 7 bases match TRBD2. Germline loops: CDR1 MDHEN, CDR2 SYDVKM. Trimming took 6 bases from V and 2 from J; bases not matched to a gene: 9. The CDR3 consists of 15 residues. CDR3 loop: CASSDASGKQETQYF. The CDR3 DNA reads TGTGCCAGCAGCGATGCTAGCGGAAAACAAGAGACCCAGTACTTC.

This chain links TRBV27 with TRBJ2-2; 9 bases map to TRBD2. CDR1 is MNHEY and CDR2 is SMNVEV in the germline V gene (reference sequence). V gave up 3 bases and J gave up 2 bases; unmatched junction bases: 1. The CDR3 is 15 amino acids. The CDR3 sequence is CASSFSGSNTGELFF. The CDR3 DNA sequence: TGTGCCAGCAGTTTTAGCGGGAGTAACACCGGGGAGCTGTTTTTT.

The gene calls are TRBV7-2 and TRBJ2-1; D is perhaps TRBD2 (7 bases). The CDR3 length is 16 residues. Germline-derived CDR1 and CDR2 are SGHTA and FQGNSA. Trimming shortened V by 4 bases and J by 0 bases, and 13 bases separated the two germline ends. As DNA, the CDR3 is TGTGCCAGCAGCTACGGCGGGGGCAGCTCCTACAATGAGCAGTTCTTC. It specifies CASSYGGGSSYNEQFF. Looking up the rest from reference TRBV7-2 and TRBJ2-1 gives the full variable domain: GAGVSQSPSNKVTEKGKDVELRCDPISGHTALYWYRQSLGQGLEFLIYFQGNSAPDKSGLPSDRFSAERTGGSVSTLTIQRTQQEDSAVYLCASSYGGGSSYNEQFFGPGTRLTVL.

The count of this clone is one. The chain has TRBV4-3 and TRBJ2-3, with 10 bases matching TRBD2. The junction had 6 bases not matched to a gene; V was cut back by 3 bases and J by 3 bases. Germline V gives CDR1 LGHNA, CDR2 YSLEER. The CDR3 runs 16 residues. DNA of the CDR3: TGCGCCAGCAGCCAGGTTAGCGGGAGGACAACAGATACGCAGTATTTT. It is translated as CASSQVSGRTTDTQYF.

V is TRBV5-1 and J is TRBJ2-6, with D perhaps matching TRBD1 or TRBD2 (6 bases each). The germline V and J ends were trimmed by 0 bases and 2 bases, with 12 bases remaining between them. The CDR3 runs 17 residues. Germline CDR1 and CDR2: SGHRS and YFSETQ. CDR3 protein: CASSLGGGGPGANVLTF. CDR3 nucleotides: TGCGCCAGCAGCTTGGGCGGAGGGGGACCTGGGGCCAACGTCCTGACTTTC.

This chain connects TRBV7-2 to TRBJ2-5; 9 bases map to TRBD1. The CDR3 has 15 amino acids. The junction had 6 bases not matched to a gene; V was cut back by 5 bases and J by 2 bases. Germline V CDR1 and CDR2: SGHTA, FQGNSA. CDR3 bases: TGTGCCAGCAGCCCCGACAGGGGGTGGCAAGAGACCCAGTACTTC. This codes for CASSPDRGWQETQYF.

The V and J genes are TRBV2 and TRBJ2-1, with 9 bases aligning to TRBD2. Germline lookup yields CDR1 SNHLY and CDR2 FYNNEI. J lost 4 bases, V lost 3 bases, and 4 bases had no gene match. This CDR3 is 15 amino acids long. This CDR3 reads CASSDETSGYNEQFF. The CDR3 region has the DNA TGTGCCAGCAGTGATGAGACTAGCGGATACAATGAGCAGTTCTTC.

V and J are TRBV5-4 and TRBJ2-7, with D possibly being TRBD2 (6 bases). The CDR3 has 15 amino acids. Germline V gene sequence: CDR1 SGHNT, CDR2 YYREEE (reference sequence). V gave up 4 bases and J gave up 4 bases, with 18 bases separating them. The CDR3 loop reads CASSRVGREEYEQYF. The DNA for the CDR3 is TGTGCCAGCAGCCGCGTCGGGAGAGAGGAATACGAGCAGTACTTC.

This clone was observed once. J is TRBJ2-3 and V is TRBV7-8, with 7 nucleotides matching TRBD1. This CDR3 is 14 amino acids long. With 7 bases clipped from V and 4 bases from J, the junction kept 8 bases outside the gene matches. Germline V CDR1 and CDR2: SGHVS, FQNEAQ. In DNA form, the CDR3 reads TGTGCCAGCACCATGACAGGGTTCGCAGATACGCAGTATTTT. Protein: CASTMTGFADTQYF.

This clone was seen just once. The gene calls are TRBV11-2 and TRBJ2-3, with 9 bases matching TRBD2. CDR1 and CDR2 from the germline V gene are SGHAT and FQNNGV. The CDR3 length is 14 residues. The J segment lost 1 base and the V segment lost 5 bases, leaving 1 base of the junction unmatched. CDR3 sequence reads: CASSRLAGTDTQYF. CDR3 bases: TGTGCCAGCAGCCGACTAGCGGGCACAGATACGCAGTATTTT.

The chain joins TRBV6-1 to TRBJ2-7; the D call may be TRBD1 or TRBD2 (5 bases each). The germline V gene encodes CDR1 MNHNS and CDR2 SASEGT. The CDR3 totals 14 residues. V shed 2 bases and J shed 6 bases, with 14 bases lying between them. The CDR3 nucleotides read TGTGCCAGCAGTGAACAGGGAGCACAGGCCGAGCAGTACTTC. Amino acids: CASSEQGAQAEQYF.

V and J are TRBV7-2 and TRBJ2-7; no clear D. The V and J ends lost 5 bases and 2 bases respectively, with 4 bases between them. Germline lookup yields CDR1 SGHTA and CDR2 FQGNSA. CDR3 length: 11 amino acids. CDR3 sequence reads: CASSITYEQYF. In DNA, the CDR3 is TGTGCCAGCAGCATAACCTACGAGCAGTACTTC.

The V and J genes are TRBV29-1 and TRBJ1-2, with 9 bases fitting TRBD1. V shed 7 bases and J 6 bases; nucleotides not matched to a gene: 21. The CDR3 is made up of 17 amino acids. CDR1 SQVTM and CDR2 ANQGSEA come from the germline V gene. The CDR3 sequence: CSAHPLQGAHPLDGYTF. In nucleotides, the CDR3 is TGCAGCGCCCACCCCCTACAGGGGGCCCATCCCTTGGATGGCTACACCTTC.

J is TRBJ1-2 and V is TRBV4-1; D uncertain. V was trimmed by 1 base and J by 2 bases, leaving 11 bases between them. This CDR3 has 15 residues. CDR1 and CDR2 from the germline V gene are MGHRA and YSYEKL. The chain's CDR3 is CASSQAEGYNYGYTF. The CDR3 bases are TGCGCCAGCAGCCAAGCCGAGGGTTACAACTATGGCTACACCTTC.

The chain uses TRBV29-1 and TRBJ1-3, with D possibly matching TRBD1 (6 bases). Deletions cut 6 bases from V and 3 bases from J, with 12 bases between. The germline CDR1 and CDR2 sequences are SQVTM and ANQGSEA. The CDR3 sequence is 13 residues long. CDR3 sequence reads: CSVQGLYGNTIYF. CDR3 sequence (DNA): TGCAGCGTCCAGGGGTTGTATGGAAACACCATATATTTT.

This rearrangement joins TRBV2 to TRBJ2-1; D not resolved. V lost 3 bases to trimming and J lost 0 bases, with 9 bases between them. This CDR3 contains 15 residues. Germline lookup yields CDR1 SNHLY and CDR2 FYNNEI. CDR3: CASSENSGSYNEQFF. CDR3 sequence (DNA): TGTGCCAGCAGTGAGAACAGTGGCTCCTACAATGAGCAGTTCTTC.

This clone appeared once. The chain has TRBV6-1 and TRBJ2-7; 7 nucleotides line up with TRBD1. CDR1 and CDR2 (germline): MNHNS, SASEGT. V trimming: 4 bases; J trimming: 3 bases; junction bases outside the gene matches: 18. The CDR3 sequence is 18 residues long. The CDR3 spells CASSARGAGGDHRYEQYF. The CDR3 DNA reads TGTGCCAGCAGTGCTCGTGGAGCAGGGGGTGACCATCGCTACGAGCAGTACTTC.

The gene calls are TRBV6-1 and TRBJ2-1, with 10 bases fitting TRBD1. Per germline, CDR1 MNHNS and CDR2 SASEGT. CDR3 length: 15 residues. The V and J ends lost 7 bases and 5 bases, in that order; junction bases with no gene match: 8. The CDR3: CASIKRTGGNNEQFF. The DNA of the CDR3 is TGTGCCAGCATAAAGAGGACAGGGGGAAACAATGAGCAGTTCTTC.

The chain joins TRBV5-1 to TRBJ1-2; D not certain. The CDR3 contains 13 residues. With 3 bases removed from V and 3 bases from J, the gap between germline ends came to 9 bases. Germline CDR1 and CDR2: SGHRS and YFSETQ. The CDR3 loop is CASSSNRHYGYTF. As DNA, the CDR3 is TGCGCCAGCAGCTCAAACAGACACTATGGCTACACCTTC.

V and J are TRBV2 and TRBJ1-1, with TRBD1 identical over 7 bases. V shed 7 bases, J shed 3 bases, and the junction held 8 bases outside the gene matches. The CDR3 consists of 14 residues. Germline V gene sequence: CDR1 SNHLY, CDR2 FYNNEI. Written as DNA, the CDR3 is TGTGCCAGCAAAAACACCGGGACAGACACTGAAGCTTTCTTT. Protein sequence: CASKNTGTDTEAFF.